This T cell receptor beta chain came from a study of T cell responses to AZD1222 COVID-19 vaccine (dated by TCRdb to the early 2020s). About the investigation overall: AZD1222 recipients whose second dose came at about 4 weeks and those whose second dose came at about 12 weeks were combined into one group, since spike-specific TCR depth and breadth did not differ between the two schedules. Trial participants were enrolled into age subgroups of 18-55, 56-69 and 70-plus years, which contained about 160, 30 and 59 TCR-sequenced participants, respectively. TCR sequencing was performed for 230 to 250 trial participants, of whom roughly 200 were given two doses of AZD1222 and roughly 25 were given two doses of MenACWY control vaccine.

The CDR3 regions of human TCRbeta chains were subjected to immunosequencing. On the authors' methods: Repertoire TCRs were matched against a reference library of SARS-CoV-2-specific TCRs generated with the MIRA antigen-specificity platform. Breadth meant the fraction of unique TCRs that were SARS-CoV-2-associated, whereas depth meant the fraction of total T cells that were SARS-CoV-2-associated. Using the MIRA data, every spike-specific TCR was mapped to the spike region that the TCR reacted to and assigned to either a CD4 or a CD8 class. Log10-transformed breadth and depth values were compared by one-way ANOVA with Sidak's multiple comparisons tests. Not all clones reach the TCRdb copy of this immuneACCESS table, which keeps in-frame sequences only. Checked studies attribute under half of the gap to unresolved V genes and leave the rest unexplained. D and trimming come from the DNA, and the V and J calls and clone size come from that table. The sample table lists 75,000 to 100,000 clones, about 92% of them with a count of one. Clones ranked in the top ten supply approximately 12% of the sample.

Turning to this clone: Its antigen target is currently unknown. Within one base of it there is no much larger clone, and no base qualities were kept.

The study at large found these results: The whole spike protein was spanned by vaccine-associated CD4 TCRs, and dominant responses were seen in regions 160-218 and 743-854. Because no day 14 peak-response samples were available, the repertoires could be characterized only after the peak T cell response. After two AZD1222 doses, both the breadth and the depth of spike-specific TCRs were significantly higher than at day 0 and than in MenACWY recipients. Participants were mostly white British, with more females than males. The authors suggested clonal diversity may have been underestimated. Conclusions about previously exposed vaccinees were limited because only 5 or 6 AZD1222 recipients were SARS-CoV-2 seropositive at baseline. Nearly half of unique spike-specific TCRs reportedly recognized epitopes outside regions mutated in the B.1.351 and B.1.1.7 variants. The 56-69-year group was small, and its depth increase did not reach significance, likely because of low power.

Reading the label with the study, this specimen's time point is: baseline before first vaccination. Vaccinee samples came from UK trials COV001 and COV002, including a single-blind randomized controlled phase 2/3 trial of AZD1222 (ChAdOx1 nCoV-19) in healthy adults. For TCRbeta chain sequencing, PBMC samples were collected from trial participants at day 0 and at day 28 after the second dose. The sequence came from an adult in good health. The source material was peripheral blood, sampled on day 0 of AZD1222 vaccination.

The DNA is as follows: TGTGCCAGCAGTTTCGGGCCTAAAAATAACTATGGCTACACCTTC. It codes for CASSFGPKNNYGYTF. This sequence uses TRBV28 and TRBJ1-2; the D gene remains uncertain. The CDR3 spans 15 residues, from the cysteine through the phenylalanine. Only the CDR3 portion is preserved as DNA: 45 bases, with reading frame beginning at the first base. Relative to germline, V is 3 bases shorter and J is 1 base shorter, with 12 bases between their ends. The germline V gene supplies CDR1 MDHEN and CDR2 SYDVKM.